This is a list of T cell receptor beta chains from one sample in a study of CD8 T cells in Susac syndrome. TCRdb analysed the immunoSEQ multiplex PCR reads with MiXCR anew, one entry per CDR3 protein. The table has about 83,000 distinct CDR3 sequences, 96% seen once; the top ten hold 0.41%. The sequenced sample was CD8+ T cells from PBMCs. The receptor set was obtained from a human donor with Susac syndrome. Both conserved end residues are part of each CDR3. A D gene is named only where the DNA matches it firmly. Size values are once, few and many counts, or a class for expanded clones, and some rows have none.

v_gene,j_gene,d_gene,abundance,CDR3aa,CDR3nt
TRBV12-3/TRBV12-4,TRBJ2-1,NA,NA,CASSLVGQGLAVYNEQFF,TGTGCCAGCAGTTTAGTCGGACAGGGACTAGCCGTTTACAATGAGCAGTTCTTC
TRBV29-1,TRBJ2-7,TRBD1,NA,CSVDPTGTGVNEQYF,TGCAGCGTTGACCCAACCGGGACAGGGGTTAACGAGCAGTACTTC
TRBV4-3,TRBJ2-7,NA,NA,CASSQDRGTGSYEQYF,TGCGCCAGCAGCCAAGATCGGGGGACTGGATCCTACGAGCAGTACTTC
TRBV29-1,TRBJ2-3,TRBD1,NA,CSVERTGRFTDTQYF,TGCAGCGTTGAAAGGACAGGCAGATTCACAGATACGCAGTATTTT
TRBV7-6,TRBJ2-5,NA,NA,CASSFEGDGETQYF,TGTGCCAGCAGCTTTGAGGGGGACGGAGAGACCCAGTACTTC
TRBV11-2,TRBJ2-2,NA,NA,CASSLWVGELFF,TGTGCCAGCAGCTTATGGGTCGGGGAGCTGTTTTTT
TRBV7-9,TRBJ1-5,TRBD1,NA,CASSAGTATGNQPQHF,TGTGCCAGCAGCGCGGGGACAGCAACTGGCAATCAGCCCCAGCATTTT
TRBV15,TRBJ2-3,TRBD2,NA,CATSRGLAGGPYTQYF,TGTGCCACCAGCAGGGGCTTGGCGGGAGGGCCGTATACGCAGTATTTT
TRBV27,TRBJ2-3,TRBD2,NA,CASSPLAGASTDTQYF,TGTGCCAGCAGTCCGTTAGCGGGGGCCAGCACAGATACGCAGTATTTT
TRBV29-1,TRBJ1-2,NA,NA,CSALGVDGDYGYTF,TGCAGCGCCCTGGGGGTGGACGGTGACTATGGCTACACCTTC
TRBV29-1,TRBJ2-1,NA,once,CSVGLKMGDEQFF,TGCAGCGTTGGACTCAAAATGGGGGATGAGCAGTTCTTC
TRBV20-1,TRBJ2-4,NA,NA,CSARDRGAAKNIQYF,TGCAGTGCTAGAGACAGGGGGGCAGCCAAAAACATTCAGTACTTC
TRBV15,TRBJ2-7,NA,NA,CATSRVGSEQYF,TGTGCCACCAGCAGAGTGGGGAGCGAGCAGTACTTC
TRBV20-1,TRBJ1-1,NA,once,CSARGRLNTEAFF,TGCAGTGCTAGAGGTCGGCTGAACACTGAAGCTTTCTTT
TRBV6-6,TRBJ2-3,TRBD1,NA,CASSATGAYTDTQYF,TGTGCCAGCAGTGCTACAGGGGCCTACACAGATACGCAGTATTTT
TRBV2,TRBJ2-3,NA,NA,CASSATSTDTQYF,TGTGCCAGCAGTGCCACTAGCACAGATACGCAGTATTTT